Sequencing of this T cell receptor beta chain was carried out in a study of kidney transplant recipient with SARS-CoV-2 infection. A single record per CDR3 protein comes from TCRdb applying MiXCR to the reads. Of under 250,000 distinct CDR3 sequences detected, 29% appear once; the ten largest clones hold under 9.5%. Worth noting for this clonotype: A much larger clone differs from this one at a single base, so this may be a read error.

The germline gives CDR1 SGHDT, CDR2 YYEEEE. The germline V and J ends were trimmed by 7 bases and 4 bases, with 23 bases remaining between them. The CDR3 is 16 residues long. Here the sequenced sample was a blood sample, taken at baseline and around day 110 from a kidney transplant recipient. This chain connects TRBV5-6 to TRBJ1-2; D remains ambiguous. The sequence was collected from a male patient in his thirties who had COVID-19 and was a kidney transplant recipient. These T cells may partly come from the graft donor. Here the CDR3 DNA reads TGTGCCAGCCACATGTGCAATAGTCGAAAGGCCTATGGCTACACCTTC. Translation gives CASHMCNSRKAYGYTF.